These 19 T cell receptor beta chains originate from one sample sequenced in a study of somatic mutations in cytotoxic T cells in rheumatoid arthritis. Data came from immunoSEQ multiplex PCR; TCRdb stores just in-frame clones and leaves some out. Of just over 30,000 clones in the sample, approximately 78% were seen once. What was sequenced was CD8+ T cells sorted from blood. These receptors were collected from an adult with rheumatoid arthritis.

This chain connects TRBV19 to TRBJ2-7, with TRBD2 as a possible D gene (5 bases). Germline CDR1 LNHDA, CDR2 SQIVND (reference sequence). The CDR3 is 13 residues long. V shed 5 bases and J shed 0 bases, with 8 bases lying between them. The DNA of the CDR3 is TGTGCCAGTAGTCCGGGGTTCTCCTACGAGCAGTACTTC. Encoded protein: CASSPGFSYEQYF.

The chain carries TRBV10-3 and TRBJ1-1, with D unresolved. Trimming cost V 10 bases and J 4 bases, with 16 bases left between them. The CDR3 sequence is 13 residues long. The germline CDR1 and CDR2 sequences are ENHRY and SYGVKD. In DNA form, the CDR3 reads TGTGCCACCGTAGTCGGTGAGGGCACTGAAGCTTTCTTT. Its protein product is CATVVGEGTEAFF.

The genes are TRBV7-9 and TRBJ1-2; TRBD1 matches at 9 bases. The CDR3 loop spans 14 amino acids. CDR1 and CDR2 (germline): SEHNR, FQNEAQ (reference sequence). J was trimmed by 8 bases and V by 1 base; bases with no gene match: 5. The CDR3 DNA is TGTGCCAGCAGCTTAGACGGGACAGGGAAGGGCTACACCTTC. Amino acids: CASSLDGTGKGYTF. Variable domain in full (rest from reference TRBV7-9 and TRBJ1-2): DTGVSQNPRHKITKRGQNVTFRCDPISEHNRLYWYRQTLGQGPEFLTYFQNEAQLEKSRLLSDRFSAERPKGSFSTLEIQRTEQGDSAMYLCASSLDGTGKGYTFGSGTRLTVV.

The chain employs TRBV5-1 and TRBJ1-6; D perhaps matches TRBD1 (6 bases). This CDR3 comprises 15 residues. The germline gives CDR1 SGHRS, CDR2 YFSETQ. The V gene lost 0 bases and the J gene lost 6 bases, with 10 bases spanning the gap. The CDR3 region has the DNA TGCGCCAGCAGCTTGGGTCAGGGGCTTAATTCACCCCTCCACTTT. It translates to CASSLGQGLNSPLHF.

The table lists this clone with a count of one. The rearrangement uses TRBV7-8 and TRBJ2-3; tentative D call: TRBD2 (6 bases). V dropped 5 bases and J dropped 1 base, with 16 bases sitting between them. CDR3 length equals 16 residues. The germline CDR1 and CDR2 sequences are SGHVS and FQNEAQ. CDR3 protein: CASSVVLALGTDTQYF. For the CDR3, the DNA is TGTGCCAGCAGCGTCGTCCTAGCGTTAGGCACAGATACGCAGTATTTT.

This chain uses TRBV5-1 with TRBJ1-2; 7 bases line up with TRBD1. The V gene's germline CDR1 is SGHRS and CDR2 YFSETQ. This CDR3 has 15 residues. After removal of 0 bases from V and 2 bases from J, the junction contained 4 bases not matched to a gene. CDR3 nucleotide sequence: TGCGCCAGCAGCTTGGTCGGGACAGAAAACTATGGCTACACCTTC. It encodes CASSLVGTENYGYTF.

This rearrangement joins TRBV7-9 to TRBJ2-7; 7 bases are a match to TRBD2. The ends lost 5 bases at V and 7 bases at J; junction bases unmatched: 11. CDR1 is SEHNR, CDR2 FQNEAQ, per germline (reference sequence). This CDR3 is built from 14 residues. The CDR3 sequence: CASSRILAAAEQYF. The CDR3 DNA follows: TGTGCCAGCAGCCGAATCCTAGCGGCGGCTGAGCAGTACTTC.

The chain uses TRBV7-9 and TRBJ2-7; TRBD2 might be the D (6 bases). The CDR3 totals 14 residues. The V end was cut by 4 bases, the J end by 3 bases, with 13 bases between. CDR1 and CDR2 (germline): SEHNR, FQNEAQ (reference sequence). CDR3 amino acids: CASSYTTGLYEQYF. DNA for the CDR3: TGTGCCAGCAGCTATACGACGGGACTCTACGAGCAGTACTTC.

This chain links TRBV10-3 with TRBJ1-2; no firm D call. Germline CDR1 is ENHRY and CDR2 is SYGVKD. Trimming shortened V by 7 bases and J by 8 bases, and 17 bases separated the two germline ends. The CDR3 is 13 residues long. For the CDR3, the DNA is TGTGCCATCATGGGCGGTCCGGTAGAAGGCTACACCTTC. This gives the protein CAIMGGPVEGYTF.

The genes are TRBV5-6 and TRBJ1-1; no reliable D call. The germline V gene has CDR1 SGHDT and CDR2 YYEEEE. The V and J ends lost 2 bases and 1 base respectively, with 15 bases between them. CDR3 length: 16 residues. CDR3 nucleotides: TGTGCCAGCAGCTTTGATTGGAGAGGAACGAACACTGAAGCTTTCTTT. This gives the protein CASSFDWRGTNTEAFF.

V usage is TRBV30 and J usage is TRBJ2-2, with unresolved D. V gave up 1 base and J gave up 4 bases, with 10 bases separating them. The germline V gene encodes CDR1 GTSNPN and CDR2 SVGIG (reference sequence). The CDR3 runs 14 residues. CDR3 DNA: TGTGCCTGGAGTGGGCTCCCAAGCACCGGGGAGCTGTTTTTT. Translated: CAWSGLPSTGELFF.

The chain uses TRBV27 and TRBJ2-7; TRBD1 is a possible D gene (6 bases). Trimming cost V 6 bases and J 6 bases, with 18 bases left between them. The CDR3 has 14 amino acids. Germline CDR1 reads MNHEY; CDR2 reads SMNVEV (reference sequence). CDR3 in amino acids: CASSPYSTGAEQYF. CDR3 nucleotide sequence: TGTGCCAGCAGCCCCTACTCGACAGGAGCCGAGCAGTACTTC.

This chain links TRBV28 with TRBJ1-2, with D perhaps matching TRBD1 (5 bases). The CDR3 is 15 residues long. In germline, CDR1 is MDHEN, CDR2 SYDVKM. Trimming cost V 5 bases and J 6 bases, with 19 bases left between them. The DNA for the CDR3 is TGTGCCAGCAGTGCGGCCCCGGGGACCGGGAATGGCTACACCTTC. Translating gives CASSAAPGTGNGYTF.

This chain connects TRBV29-1 to TRBJ1-2; tentatively, D is TRBD1 (6 bases). V lost 0 bases and J 1 base, leaving 15 bases between the germline ends. Germline V CDR1 and CDR2: SQVTM, ANQGSEA. This CDR3 contains 16 residues. CDR3 sequence (DNA): TGCAGCGTTGAAGATCCCCGGGGGGCCAGTAACTATGGCTACACCTTC. Protein sequence: CSVEDPRGASNYGYTF.

The rearrangement uses TRBV15 and TRBJ2-1, with 7 positions matching TRBD1. Trimming took 1 base from V and 6 from J; bases not matched to a gene: 15. The length of the CDR3 is 18 residues. The germline V gene has CDR1 LNHNV and CDR2 YYDKDF (reference sequence). CDR3 residues: CATSRAYRGGDSGNEQFF. The CDR3 bases are TGTGCCACCAGCAGAGCCTACAGGGGTGGCGACTCGGGCAATGAGCAGTTCTTC. Combining the CDR3 with reference TRBV15 and TRBJ2-1 gives the whole variable domain DAMVIQNPRYQVTQFGKPVTLSCSQTLNHNVMYWYQQKSSQAPKLLFHYYDKDFNNEADTPDNFQSRRPNTSFCFLDIRSPGLGDTAMYLCATSRAYRGGDSGNEQFFGPGTRLTVL.

The sample holds one count of this clone. Here the CDR3 reads CASSHNKRTSGEQYF. CDR3 coding DNA: TGCGCCAGCAGCCACAATAAGAGGACTAGCGGCGAGCAGTACTTC. The V gene is TRBV4-1, the J gene TRBJ2-7, with 10 nucleotides matching TRBD2. Germline V gene data show CDR1 as MGHRA and CDR2 as YSYEKL. CDR3 length: 15 amino acids. With 3 bases clipped from V and 6 bases from J, the junction kept 8 bases outside the gene matches.

This chain joins TRBV5-1 and TRBJ2-1, with 7 bases matching TRBD1. The CDR3 length is 16 residues. In germline, CDR1 is SGHRS, CDR2 YFSETQ. V shed 4 bases and J 2 bases; nucleotides not matched to a gene: 9. The CDR3 region is CASSTTPGTAYNEQFF. The CDR3 region has the DNA TGCGCCAGCAGCACCACTCCCGGGACAGCCTACAATGAGCAGTTCTTC.

The DNA for the CDR3 is TGCAGCGTTGGCAGGTCCTACGAGCAGTACTTC. Translation gives CSVGRSYEQYF. The V gene is TRBV29-1, the J gene TRBJ2-7, with D hard to call. The CDR3 runs to 11 residues. The germline V gene encodes CDR1 SQVTM and CDR2 ANQGSEA. The V and J ends lost 4 bases and 1 base respectively, with 5 bases between them.

The rearrangement uses TRBV7-9 and TRBJ2-5; 13 bases are shared with TRBD2. J was trimmed by 3 bases and V by 4 bases; bases with no gene match: 5. This CDR3 comprises 16 residues. CDR1 is SEHNR and CDR2 is FQNEAQ in the germline V gene (reference sequence). The CDR3 protein is CASSSMTSGGKETQYF. The CDR3 region has the DNA TGTGCCAGCAGCTCCATGACTAGCGGGGGGAAAGAGACCCAGTACTTC.